A selection of T cell receptor beta chains follows, all from one sample in a study of CD8 T cells in ankylosing spondylitis. Via MiXCR, TCRdb re-called the 5' RACE reads, giving one row per CDR3 protein. Of fewer than 250,000 distinct CDR3 sequences listed, about 26% are singletons. The sequenced material came from blood, either unsorted or a sorted T cell fraction (not recorded which). The receptor source for this set is a male donor with ankylosing spondylitis or in good health (not recorded which). Each CDR3 is given with its conserved first and last residue. Fields, in order: J gene, D gene, V gene, CDR3 length, clone size, CDR3 protein, CDR3 DNA. D genes are given only for firm matches. Rows may omit the clone size; those that give it use once, few, many or a size class.

j_gene: TRBJ2-7; d_gene: TRBD1; v_gene: TRBV7-2; len: 14; abundance: NA; CDR3aa: CASSLNRGPDEQYF; CDR3nt: TGTGCCAGCAGCTTAAACAGGGGACCCGACGAGCAGTACTTC
j_gene: TRBJ2-1; d_gene: NA; v_gene: TRBV4-1; len: 15; abundance: few; CDR3aa: CASSQPFGTVNEQFF; CDR3nt: TGCGCCAGCAGCCAACCTTTCGGGACTGTCAATGAGCAGTTCTTC
j_gene: TRBJ1-5; d_gene: NA; v_gene: TRBV2; len: 14; abundance: many; CDR3aa: CASSESGYNQPQHF; CDR3nt: TGTGCCAGCAGTGAAAGCGGGTACAATCAGCCCCAGCATTTT
j_gene: TRBJ1-3; d_gene: NA; v_gene: TRBV4-1; len: 16; abundance: many; CDR3aa: CASSQAMSSRGNTIYF; CDR3nt: TGCGCCAGCAGCCAAGCCATGTCATCCCGGGGAAACACCATATATTTT
j_gene: TRBJ2-3; d_gene: TRBD2; v_gene: TRBV29-1; len: 17; abundance: NA; CDR3aa: CSVEGDPGLAGADTQYF; CDR3nt: TGCAGCGTTGAAGGGGATCCGGGACTAGCGGGAGCAGATACGCAGTATTTT
j_gene: TRBJ2-7; d_gene: TRBD2; v_gene: TRBV10-3; len: 15; abundance: many; CDR3aa: CAISFAGGHNYEQYF; CDR3nt: TGTGCCATCAGCTTTGCGGGAGGGCATAACTACGAGCAGTACTTC
j_gene: TRBJ2-5; d_gene: NA; v_gene: TRBV29-1; len: 13; abundance: NA; CDR3aa: CSARQGGQETQYF; CDR3nt: TGCAGCGCTAGGCAGGGGGGCCAAGAGACCCAGTACTTC
j_gene: TRBJ2-7; d_gene: TRBD1; v_gene: TRBV5-1; len: 19; abundance: many; CDR3aa: CASSPMGPLPGTVRYEQYF; CDR3nt: TGCGCCAGCAGCCCAATGGGTCCGCTCCCCGGGACAGTGCGCTACGAGCAGTACTTC
j_gene: TRBJ2-7; d_gene: TRBD1; v_gene: TRBV5-1; len: 14; abundance: many; CDR3aa: CASSGTGQGHEQYF; CDR3nt: TGCGCCAGCAGCGGCACGGGACAGGGCCACGAGCAGTACTTC
j_gene: TRBJ2-7; d_gene: NA; v_gene: TRBV6-4; len: 14; abundance: once; CDR3aa: CASSPQPGVHEQYF; CDR3nt: TGTGCCAGCAGTCCCCAACCGGGAGTGCACGAGCAGTACTTC
j_gene: TRBJ2-7; d_gene: TRBD1; v_gene: TRBV19; len: 15; abundance: many; CDR3aa: CASSEPGQVVHEQYF; CDR3nt: TGTGCCAGTAGTGAGCCGGGACAGGTTGTTCACGAGCAGTACTTC
j_gene: TRBJ1-1; d_gene: NA; v_gene: TRBV5-1; len: 15; abundance: many; CDR3aa: CASSQRTGPNTEAFF; CDR3nt: TGCGCCAGCAGCCAACGTACGGGACCTAACACTGAAGCTTTCTTT
j_gene: TRBJ2-2; d_gene: NA; v_gene: TRBV5-1; len: 13; abundance: many; CDR3aa: CASSTGSTGELFF; CDR3nt: TGCGCCAGCAGCACAGGGAGCACCGGGGAGCTGTTTTTT
j_gene: TRBJ2-5; d_gene: TRBD2; v_gene: TRBV18; len: 12; abundance: NA; CDR3aa: CASSRGGETQYF; CDR3nt: TGTGCCAGCTCACGCGGGGGGGAGACCCAGTACTTC
j_gene: TRBJ1-3; d_gene: TRBD1; v_gene: TRBV3-1; len: 18; abundance: many; CDR3aa: CASSSRGGGLLSGNTIYF; CDR3nt: TGTGCCAGCAGCTCGAGGGGAGGGGGCCTACTCTCTGGAAACACCATATATTTT
j_gene: TRBJ2-1; d_gene: TRBD2; v_gene: TRBV2; len: 17; abundance: many; CDR3aa: CASRSTSGSFLYNEQFF; CDR3nt: TGTGCCAGCAGGTCAACTAGCGGGAGCTTTTTATACAATGAGCAGTTCTTC
j_gene: TRBJ2-1; d_gene: NA; v_gene: TRBV29-1; len: 10; abundance: many; CDR3aa: CSVEGPFGTF; CDR3nt: TGCAGCGTTGAAGGGCCATTCGGGACTTTC
j_gene: TRBJ1-5; d_gene: NA; v_gene: TRBV7-2; len: 14; abundance: NA; CDR3aa: CASSLSGPSQPQHF; CDR3nt: TGTGCCAGCAGCCTGTCGGGGCCTAGTCAGCCCCAGCATTTT
j_gene: TRBJ2-3; d_gene: TRBD2; v_gene: TRBV10-3; len: 13; abundance: once; CDR3aa: CATTSGDTDTQYF; CDR3nt: TGTGCCACCACTAGCGGGGATACAGATACGCAGTATTTT
j_gene: TRBJ2-7; d_gene: NA; v_gene: TRBV7-9; len: 14; abundance: NA; CDR3aa: CASSFGTHWEEQYF; CDR3nt: TGTGCCAGCAGCTTCGGGACCCATTGGGAGGAGCAGTACTTC
j_gene: TRBJ2-7; d_gene: NA; v_gene: TRBV7-2; len: 14; abundance: few; CDR3aa: CASSLGLAQYEQYF; CDR3nt: TGTGCCAGCAGCTTAGGTCTAGCTCAATACGAGCAGTACTTC
j_gene: TRBJ2-1; d_gene: TRBD2; v_gene: TRBV7-3; len: 15; abundance: many; CDR3aa: CASTSGTSGTNEQFF; CDR3nt: TGTGCCAGCACCTCCGGGACTAGCGGAACCAATGAGCAGTTCTTC
j_gene: TRBJ2-1; d_gene: TRBD2; v_gene: TRBV4-2; len: 16; abundance: many; CDR3aa: CASSQSTGLANNEQFF; CDR3nt: TGTGCCAGCAGCCAATCAACGGGACTAGCGAACAATGAGCAGTTCTTC
j_gene: TRBJ1-1; d_gene: NA; v_gene: TRBV29-1; len: 10; abundance: NA; CDR3aa: CSVVVTEAFF; CDR3nt: TGCAGCGTAGTCGTCACTGAAGCTTTCTTT
j_gene: TRBJ2-1; d_gene: NA; v_gene: TRBV20-1; len: 14; abundance: few; CDR3aa: CSALRDTAYNEQFF; CDR3nt: TGCAGTGCTCTCCGGGACACCGCCTACAATGAGCAGTTCTTC
j_gene: TRBJ2-7; d_gene: NA; v_gene: TRBV6-1; len: 13; abundance: many; CDR3aa: CASRRDNTYEQYF; CDR3nt: TGTGCCAGTAGACGGGACAACACCTACGAGCAGTACTTC
j_gene: TRBJ2-1; d_gene: NA; v_gene: TRBV7-2; len: 16; abundance: NA; CDR3aa: CASSLGGGLPYNEQFF; CDR3nt: TGTGCCAGCAGCTTAGGGGGGGGGCTTCCATACAATGAGCAGTTCTTC
j_gene: TRBJ1-6; d_gene: NA; v_gene: TRBV12-3/TRBV12-4; len: 14; abundance: many; CDR3aa: CASNRSGTHSPLHF; CDR3nt: TGTGCCAGCAATCGTTCGGGGACCCATTCACCCCTCCACTTT
j_gene: TRBJ2-3; d_gene: NA; v_gene: TRBV29-1; len: 16; abundance: many; CDR3aa: CSVGVGWRNVADTQYF; CDR3nt: TGCAGCGTTGGGGTAGGTTGGCGGAACGTGGCAGATACGCAGTATTTT